This T cell receptor beta chain was recorded in a study of identical twins. Overall study results and limits: The abundant beta clonotypes from cord blood had fewer insertions, and memory repertoires had none of this.

The table lists this clonotype with a few counts. Its antigen is as yet unknown. CDR1 and CDR2 (germline): MNHNS, SASEGT. The CDR3 runs to 14 residues. Between the trimmed V and J ends, which lost 6 bases and 5 bases, there was a span of 17 bases. Template switching supplied a universal primer site; unique molecular identifiers were carried on the cDNA. TCRdb re-analysed the 5' RACE reads in MiXCR, keeping a single row per CDR3 protein. The sample has 500,000 to 650,000 distinct CDR3 sequences; about a fifth are singletons. The sample was also reused in another study, on yellow fever vaccine responses in identical twins.

This receptor was identified in a woman aged 18-29 years in good health. The chain carries TRBV6-1 and TRBJ2-7; D may be TRBD2 (6 bases). Sequencing was done on a sample of CD4+ T cells sorted from blood. This chain's CDR3 is CASSNGGVRNEQYF. For the CDR3, the DNA is TGTGCCAGCAGCAACGGGGGTGTCAGAAACGAGCAGTACTTC.